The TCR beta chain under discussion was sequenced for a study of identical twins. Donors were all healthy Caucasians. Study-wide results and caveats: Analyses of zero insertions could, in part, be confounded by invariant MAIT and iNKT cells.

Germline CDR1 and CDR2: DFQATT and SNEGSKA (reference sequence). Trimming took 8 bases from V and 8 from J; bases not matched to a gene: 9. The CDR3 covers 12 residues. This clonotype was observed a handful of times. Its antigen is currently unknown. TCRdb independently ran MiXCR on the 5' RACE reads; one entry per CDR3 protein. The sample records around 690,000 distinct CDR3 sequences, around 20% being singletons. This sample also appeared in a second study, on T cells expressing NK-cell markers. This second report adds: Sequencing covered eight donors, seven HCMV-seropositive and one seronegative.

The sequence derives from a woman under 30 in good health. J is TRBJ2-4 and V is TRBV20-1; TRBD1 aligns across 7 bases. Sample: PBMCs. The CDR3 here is CSPIGGSDIQYF. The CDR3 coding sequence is TGCAGTCCAATAGGGGGCTCGGACATTCAGTACTTC.